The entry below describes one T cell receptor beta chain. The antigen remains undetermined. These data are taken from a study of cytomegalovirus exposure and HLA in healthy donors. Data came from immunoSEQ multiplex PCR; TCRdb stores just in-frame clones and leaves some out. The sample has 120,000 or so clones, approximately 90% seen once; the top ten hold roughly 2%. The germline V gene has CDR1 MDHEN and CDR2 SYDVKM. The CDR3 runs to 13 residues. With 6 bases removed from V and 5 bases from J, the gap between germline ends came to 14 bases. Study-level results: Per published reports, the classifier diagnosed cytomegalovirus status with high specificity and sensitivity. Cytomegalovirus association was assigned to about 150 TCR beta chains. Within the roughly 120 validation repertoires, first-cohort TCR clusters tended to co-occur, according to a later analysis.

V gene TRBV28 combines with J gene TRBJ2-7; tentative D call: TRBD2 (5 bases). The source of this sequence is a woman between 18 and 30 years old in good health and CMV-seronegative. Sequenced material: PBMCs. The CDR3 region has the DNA TGTGCCAGCAGGAACCCGGGAACCCACGAGCAGTACTTC. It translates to CASRNPGTHEQYF.